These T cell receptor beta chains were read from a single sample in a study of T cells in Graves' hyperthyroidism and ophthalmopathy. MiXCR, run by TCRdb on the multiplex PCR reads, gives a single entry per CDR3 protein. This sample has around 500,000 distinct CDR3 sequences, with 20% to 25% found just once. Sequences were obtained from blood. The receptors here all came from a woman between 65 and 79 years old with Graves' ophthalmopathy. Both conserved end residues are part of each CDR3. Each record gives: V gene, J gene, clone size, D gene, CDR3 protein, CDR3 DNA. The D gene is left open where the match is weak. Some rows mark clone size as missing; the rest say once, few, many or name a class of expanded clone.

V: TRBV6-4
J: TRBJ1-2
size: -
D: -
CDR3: CASNQAPGYGYTF
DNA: TGTGCCAGCAATCAGGCCCCGGGCTATGGCTACACCTTC

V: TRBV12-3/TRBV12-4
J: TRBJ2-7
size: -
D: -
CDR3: CASSFTAHTYEQYF
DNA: TGTGCCAGCAGTTTTACAGCGCACACCTACGAGCAGTACTTC

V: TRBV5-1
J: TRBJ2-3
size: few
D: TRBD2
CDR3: CASSEGLAVDIDTQYF
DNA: TGCGCCAGCAGCGAGGGACTAGCGGTAGACATCGATACGCAGTATTTT

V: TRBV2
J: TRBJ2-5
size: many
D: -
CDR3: CASTQGWGTQYF
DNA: TGTGCCAGCACCCAGGGGTGGGGGACCCAGTACTTC

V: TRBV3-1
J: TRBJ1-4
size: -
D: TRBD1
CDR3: CASSQEGQGASEKLFF
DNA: TGTGCCAGCAGCCAAGAAGGACAGGGGGCGTCTGAAAAACTGTTTTTT

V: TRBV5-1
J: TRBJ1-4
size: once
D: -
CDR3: CASLHRDGLASGEKLFF
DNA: TGCGCCAGCCTGCACCGGGACGGACTTGCCTCGGGGGAAAAACTGTTTTTT

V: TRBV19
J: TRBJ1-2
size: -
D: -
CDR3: CASRADFSSYTF
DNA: TGTGCCAGTAGGGCGGACTTTTCGTCCTACACCTTC

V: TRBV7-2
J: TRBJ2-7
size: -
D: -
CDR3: CASSTDMVGGWQYF
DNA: TGTGCCAGCAGTACAGACATGGTAGGGGGTTGGCAGTACTTC

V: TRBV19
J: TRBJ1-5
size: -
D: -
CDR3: CASSLTGYSNQPQHF
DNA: TGTGCCAGTAGTCTCACAGGGTATAGCAATCAGCCCCAGCATTTT

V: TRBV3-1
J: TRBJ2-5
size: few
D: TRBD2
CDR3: CASSEGLAVQETQYF
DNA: TGTGCCAGCTCCGAGGGACTAGCGGTTCAAGAGACCCAGTACTTC

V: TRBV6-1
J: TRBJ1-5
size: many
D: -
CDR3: CASSVAGAIQPQHF
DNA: TGTGCCAGCAGTGTGGCAGGGGCAATTCAGCCCCAGCATTTT

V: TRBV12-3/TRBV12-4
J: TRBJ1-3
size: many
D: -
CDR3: CASSSTGNSGNTIYF
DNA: TGTGCCAGCAGTTCGACAGGCAACTCTGGAAACACCATATATTTT

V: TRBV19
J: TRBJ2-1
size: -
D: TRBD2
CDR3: CASSIPGLAGRVGEQFF
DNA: TGTGCCAGTAGTATCCCCGGACTAGCGGGACGGGTTGGGGAGCAGTTCTTC

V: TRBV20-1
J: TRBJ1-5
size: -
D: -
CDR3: CSARDGAAGPQHF
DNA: TGCAGTGCTAGGGACGGGGCAGCGGGGCCCCAGCATTTT

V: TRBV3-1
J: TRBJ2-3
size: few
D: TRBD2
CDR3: CASSPGLVGSDTQYF
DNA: TGTGCCAGCAGCCCGGGACTAGTCGGGAGCGATACGCAGTATTTT

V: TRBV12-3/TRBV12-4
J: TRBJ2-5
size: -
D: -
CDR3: CASSLEAEETQYF
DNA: TGTGCCAGCAGTTTAGAGGCGGAAGAGACCCAGTACTTC

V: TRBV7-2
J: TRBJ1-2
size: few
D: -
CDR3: CASSLVLRGYTF
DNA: TGTGCCAGCAGCTTAGTTCTTCGGGGCTACACCTTC

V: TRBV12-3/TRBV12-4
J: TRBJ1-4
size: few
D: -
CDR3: CASSATQLTNEKLFF
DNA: TGTGCCAGCAGTGCAACACAGCTAACTAATGAAAAACTGTTTTTT

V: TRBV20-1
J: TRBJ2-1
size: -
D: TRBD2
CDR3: CSARKFLAGGNNEQFF
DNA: TGCAGTGCTAGAAAATTTCTAGCGGGAGGGAATAATGAGCAGTTCTTC

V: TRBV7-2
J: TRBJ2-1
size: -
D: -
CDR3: CASSLVFGSSGGEQFF
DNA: TGTGCCAGCAGCTTAGTTTTCGGGAGTAGTGGGGGTGAGCAGTTCTTC

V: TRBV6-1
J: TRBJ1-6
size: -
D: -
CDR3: CASRELDGTNSPLHF
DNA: TGTGCCAGCAGAGAGCTCGACGGGACAAATTCACCCCTCCACTTT

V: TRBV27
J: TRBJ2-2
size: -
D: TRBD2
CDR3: CASRGRGGNTGELFF
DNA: TGTGCCAGCAGGGGACGGGGGGGAAACACCGGGGAGCTGTTTTTT

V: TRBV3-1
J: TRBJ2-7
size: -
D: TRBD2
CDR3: CASTPTRASGLGQYF
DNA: TGTGCCAGCACCCCCACCCGGGCTAGCGGTCTTGGGCAGTACTTC

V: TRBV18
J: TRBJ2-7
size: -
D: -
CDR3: CASSPEGNYFYEQYF
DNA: TGTGCCAGCTCACCCGAAGGGAACTACTTCTACGAGCAGTACTTC

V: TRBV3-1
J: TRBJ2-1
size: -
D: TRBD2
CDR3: CASSPGGPSYNEQFF
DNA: TGTGCCAGCAGCCCGGGAGGGCCCTCCTACAATGAGCAGTTCTTC

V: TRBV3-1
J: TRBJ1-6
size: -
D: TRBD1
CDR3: CASSRGTGLLNSPLHF
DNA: TGTGCCAGCAGCCGGGGGACAGGCTTACTGAATTCACCCCTCCACTTT

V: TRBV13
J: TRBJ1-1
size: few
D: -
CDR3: CASSLGQPADPGYEAFF
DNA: TGTGCCAGCAGCTTAGGACAGCCGGCAGACCCCGGATATGAAGCTTTCTTT